This T cell receptor beta chain was identified in a study of T cell responses to AZD1222 COVID-19 vaccine. General study results and limits: Reportedly, nearly half the spike-specific TCRs target unmutated variant regions.

Libraries were prepared by immunoSEQ multiplex PCR; TCRdb keeps only in-frame clonotypes and omits some of them. The profile covers about 140,000 clones, with just under 95% appearing a single time and around 7.1% taken by the ten largest. With regard to this clone: What it binds is not known.

V lost 3 bases and J lost 6, with 9 bases in between. Germline CDR1 SGHRS, CDR2 YFSETQ. There are 13 residues in the CDR3. Pooled in the analysis were second doses at about 4 or about 12 weeks. The rearrangement links TRBV5-1 to TRBJ2-2, with a weak D call TRBD1 (6 bases). The material sequenced was peripheral blood, taken 28 days after the second AZD1222 dose. This sequence originates from an adult who received the AZD1222 COVID-19 vaccine. CDR3 nucleotides: TGCGCCAGCAGCTACGGACAGTCCGGGGAGCTGTTTTTT. Translating gives CASSYGQSGELFF.